This T cell receptor (beta chain) stems from a study of T-cell reconstitution after alpha-beta-depleted transplantation in children. Broader study findings: When one year had passed after transplant, most T-cell counts and diversity came from newly produced T cells. It was surviving recipient T cells and thymic progenitors that gave some patients high TCRbeta diversity at day 60.

This clonotype was observed at least ten times. Its cognate antigen is unknown. With 6 bases removed from V and 5 bases from J, the gap between germline ends came to 7 bases. This CDR3 has 11 residues. Molecular barcoding with unique molecular identifiers was used for the TCRbeta library. TCRdb reprocessed the PCR reads with MiXCR, giving one entry per CDR3 protein. Of about 980,000 distinct CDR3 sequences listed, about 30% are singletons. The rearrangement links TRBV12-3 or TRBV12-4 to TRBJ1-2; a weak D match, TRBD1 (5 bases). Sequences were derived from PBMCs, mostly from graft donor cells, sampled 360 days after TCRalphabeta/CD19-depleted stem cell transplant. This clonotype originated in a boy under two years old who had a stem cell transplant for SCID, so the T cells may come from the graft donor. The DNA of the CDR3 is TGTGCCAGCAGCTCAGGGTATGGCTACACCTTC. It codes for CASSSGYGYTF.